This TCR beta chain was recovered during a study of blood T cell repertoires in COVID-19. Across the study: Donors in the United States, Italy and Spain gave samples during acute or convalescent COVID-19. PBMCs, B-cell-depleted T cells, or T cells provided the cDNA or gDNA that made up the material.

Original methodology: Reference gene primer amplification yielded estimated nucleated cell counts. Libraries were prepared by immunoSEQ multiplex PCR; TCRdb keeps only in-frame clonotypes and omits some of them. The DNA was the basis for D and trimming; V, J and clone size are from that table. This table holds about 290,000 clones, roughly 80% found once. Germline loops: CDR1 MDHEN, CDR2 SYDVKM. This CDR3 has 18 amino acids. V trimming: 3 bases; J trimming: 4 bases; junction bases outside the gene matches: 16. This clone was counted a single time. The sequence was obtained from a woman between 50 and 59 years old with active or convalescent COVID-19. The sequenced sample consisted of peripheral blood. The V and J genes are TRBV28 and TRBJ2-5; 8 nucleotides line up with TRBD2. The CDR3 sequence: CASSFQVGSGGPRETQYF. As DNA, the CDR3 is TGTGCCAGCAGTTTCCAAGTTGGGTCGGGAGGGCCTCGAGAGACCCAGTACTTC.